These 13 T cell receptor beta chains came from one sample sequenced in a study of neoadjuvant nivolumab and ipilimumab in lung cancer. Only in-frame clones appear in the TCRdb table, and some are missing; sequencing was by immunoSEQ multiplex PCR. The profile shows fewer than 35,000 clones, approximately 90% of them singletons. The sequences come from peripheral blood, collected after neoadjuvant nivolumab, alone or with ipilimumab, at or shortly before surgery. Receptors originate from an adult with non-small cell lung cancer.

This chain joins TRBV5-1 and TRBJ2-7; D possibly matches TRBD1 or TRBD2 (5 bases each). Trimming removed 1 base at V and 0 bases at J, with 14 bases between. This CDR3 contains 16 residues. Per the germline V gene, CDR1 is SGHRS and CDR2 is YFSETQ. CDR3 loop: CASSLFGGRGSYEQYF. The CDR3, as DNA: TGCGCCAGCAGCTTGTTTGGGGGAAGAGGCTCCTACGAGCAGTACTTC.

V and J are TRBV6-1 and TRBJ2-5; 9 bases map to TRBD2. V lost 3 bases, J lost 5 bases, and 10 bases stayed unmatched. Germline CDR1 and CDR2: MNHNS and SASEGT. The CDR3 covers 16 residues. CDR3 residues: CASSESGGGAWETQYF. The CDR3 coding sequence is TGTGCCAGCAGTGAGTCCGGCGGGGGGGCTTGGGAGACCCAGTACTTC.

The gene calls are TRBV5-1 and TRBJ2-3; D is uncertain. From germline, CDR1 is SGHRS and CDR2 YFSETQ. The CDR3 runs 14 residues. The V end was cut by 6 bases, the J end by 4 bases, with 15 bases between. CDR3 sequence (DNA): TGCGCCAGCAAGTCCGGTCCGGCCGCAGATACGCAGTATTTT. Protein: CASKSGPAADTQYF.

V is TRBV7-2 and J is TRBJ2-2; tentative D call: TRBD1 (6 bases). Between the trimmed V and J ends, which lost 4 bases and 5 bases, there was a span of 11 bases. This CDR3 spans 14 amino acids. The germline gives CDR1 SGHTA, CDR2 FQGNSA. This CDR3 is CASSSPDRTGELFF. CDR3 in DNA: TGTGCCAGCAGCTCCCCCGACAGGACCGGGGAGCTGTTTTTT.

The genes are TRBV7-8 and TRBJ2-7, with 8 bases lining up with TRBD2. Germline V CDR1 and CDR2: SGHVS, FQNEAQ. V was pared by 3 bases and J by 2 bases, with 15 bases of the junction left unmatched. This CDR3 has 18 residues. CDR3 residues: CASSFGTLSGALPYEQYF. The CDR3 DNA reads as TGTGCCAGCAGCTTCGGTACTCTTAGCGGGGCATTACCCTACGAGCAGTACTTC.

In DNA, the CDR3 is TGCGCCAGCAGCCCGGACGGGCTTGGGGCCTACGAGCAGTACTTC. Translated, it gives CASSPDGLGAYEQYF. The rearrangement joins TRBV5-1 to TRBJ2-7; no clear D gene. V dropped 4 bases and J dropped 2 bases, with 16 bases sitting between them. The germline CDR1 and CDR2 sequences are SGHRS and YFSETQ. This CDR3 is built from 15 residues. The full variable domain, with the rest looked up from reference TRBV5-1 and TRBJ2-7, is KAGVTQTPRYLIKTRGQQVTLSCSPISGHRSVSWYQQTPGQGLQFLFEYFSETQRNKGNFPGRFSGRQFSNSRSEMNVSTLELGDSALYLCASSPDGLGAYEQYFGPGTRLTVT.

The chain employs TRBV4-1 and TRBJ2-1; the D gene could be TRBD1 or TRBD2 (6 bases each). The length of the CDR3 is 14 residues. V was clipped by 6 bases and J by 2 bases, with 11 bases between them. Germline CDR1 MGHRA, CDR2 YSYEKL. CDR3 residues: CASSPGATYNEQFF. The CDR3 region has the DNA TGCGCCAGCAGTCCGGGGGCTACCTACAATGAGCAGTTCTTC.

CDR3 DNA sequence: TGTGCCAGCAGCCTTAGGACAGGGCAAAGGGAGACCCAGTACTTC. Amino acid sequence: CASSLRTGQRETQYF. The chain has TRBV14 and TRBJ2-5; 8 bases are shared with TRBD1. This CDR3 is 15 amino acids long. Looked up from germline, CDR1 is SGHDN and CDR2 is FVKESK. The J segment lost 5 bases and the V segment lost 4 bases, leaving 9 bases of the junction unmatched. The full variable domain, rest sourced from reference TRBV14 and TRBJ2-5, is EAGVTQFPSHSVIEKGQTVTLRCDPISGHDNLYWYRRVMGKEIKFLLHFVKESKQDESGMPNNRFLAERTGGTYSTLKVQPAELEDSGVYFCASSLRTGQRETQYFGPGTRLLVL.

V is TRBV5-1 and J is TRBJ2-7; 14 bases map to TRBD2. CDR3 length: 16 amino acids. J gave up 7 bases and V 1 base, and 7 bases lay outside the gene matches. Germline V CDR1 and CDR2: SGHRS, YFSETQ. The DNA of the CDR3 is TGCGCCAGCAGCTTGAATCGACTAGCGGGGGGGCTTGAGCAGTACTTC. The encoded protein is CASSLNRLAGGLEQYF.

V and J are TRBV7-2 and TRBJ2-7; 10 bases agree with TRBD2. The CDR3 has 15 amino acids. Germline V gene sequence: CDR1 SGHTA, CDR2 FQGNSA. The V gene end was trimmed by 4 bases and the J gene end by 2 bases; junction bases not matched to a gene: 5. The CDR3 bases are TGTGCCAGCAGCTCCTCGAGCGGGGGGGCCTACGAGCAGTACTTC. It codes for CASSSSSGGAYEQYF.

This clone was seen a handful of times. The genes are TRBV10-1 and TRBJ2-5; 8 nucleotides agree with TRBD2. V dropped 2 bases and J dropped 5; count of bases not matched to a gene: 4. The CDR3 is 14 amino acids. CDR1 is WNHNN, CDR2 SYGVQD, per germline (reference sequence). This CDR3 is CASSERGGRETQYF. The CDR3 nucleotides read TGCGCCAGCAGTGAGCGGGGGGGCCGGGAGACCCAGTACTTC.

The chain's CDR3 is CASSLARGGNQPQHF. For the CDR3, the DNA is TGTGCCAGCAGCTTAGCCAGGGGTGGCAATCAGCCCCAGCATTTT. This chain links TRBV11-2 with TRBJ1-5; tentatively, D is TRBD1 (6 bases). Per the germline V gene, CDR1 is SGHAT and CDR2 is FQNNGV. V shed 1 base and J shed 2 bases, with 9 bases lying between them. CDR3 size: 15 residues.

The chain carries TRBV6-6 and TRBJ2-2; 10 nucleotides align to TRBD1. Germline CDR1 reads MNHNY; CDR2 reads SVGAGI (reference sequence). Trimming at V came to 5 bases and at J to 4 bases, leaving 4 bases not matched to a gene. This CDR3 region has 15 residues. This CDR3 is CASSIGTGVTGELFF. DNA for the CDR3: TGTGCCAGCAGTATAGGGACAGGGGTCACCGGGGAGCTGTTTTTT.